The present TCR beta chain was sequenced within a study of T cell responses to AZD1222 COVID-19 vaccine. Study information: Second-dose intervals of approximately 4 or approximately 12 weeks were pooled. General study points: The study sampled repertoires only after the peak T cell response. White British ancestry dominated among donors, who included more females, and clonal diversity was possibly underestimated. Regions 160-218 and 743-854 held dominance among vaccine-associated CD4 TCRs, which spanned spike.

The CDR3 covers 14 residues. Germline V gene lookup returns CDR1 SNHLY and CDR2 FYNNEI. After removal of 7 bases from V and 1 base from J, the junction contained 1 base not matched to a gene. Method: immunoSEQ multiplex PCR; TCRdb's copy keeps in-frame clones and lacks some. The table includes over 100,000 clones, approximately 90% detected once. In regard to this clone: Its target is unknown.

The specimen comprised peripheral blood, sampled on day 0 of AZD1222 vaccination. The V and J genes are TRBV2 and TRBJ1-1; TRBD1 aligns across 12 bases. This receptor was identified in an adult in good health. DNA of the CDR3: TGTGCCAGCAAGGGACAGGGGGCGAACACTGAAGCTTTCTTT. This gives the protein CASKGQGANTEAFF.